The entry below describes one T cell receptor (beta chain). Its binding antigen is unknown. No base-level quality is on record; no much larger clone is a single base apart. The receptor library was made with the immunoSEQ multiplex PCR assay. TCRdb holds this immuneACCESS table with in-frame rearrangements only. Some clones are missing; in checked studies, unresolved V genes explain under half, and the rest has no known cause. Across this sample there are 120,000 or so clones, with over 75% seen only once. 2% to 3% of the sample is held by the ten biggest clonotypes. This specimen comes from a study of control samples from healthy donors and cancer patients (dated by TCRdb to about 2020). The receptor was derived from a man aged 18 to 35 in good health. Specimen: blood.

In nucleotide form, the sequence is TGCAGCGTGAACCCTAACGGGGGGGCCCACAATGAGCAGTTCTTC. It is translated as CSVNPNGGAHNEQFF. The chain is encoded by TRBV29-1 joined to TRBJ2-1; TRBD2 fits 8 bases in the junction. Via the germline V gene, CDR1 is SQVTM and CDR2 ANQGSEA. From the cysteine through the phenylalanine, the CDR3 covers 15 amino acids. Just the 45-base CDR3 DNA is kept, in frame starting at base 1. V has 6 bases trimmed and J has 5 bases trimmed; junction bases matching no gene number 12.